This is a list of T cell receptor beta chains from one sample in a study of T cell changes during pregnancy in multiple sclerosis. Some clones are missing from TCRdb's copy, which holds only in-frame ones; the method was immunoSEQ multiplex PCR. This table holds 75,000 to 80,000 clones, 93% found once. The sample consisted of peripheral blood, taken in the second trimester of pregnancy. The origin of the receptors is a female donor in good health, enrolled as a control in a pregnancy study. The CDR3 runs from the conserved cysteine through the conserved F or W. A D gene is named only where the DNA matches it firmly. A clone size is listed for some rows: how often the clone was seen (once, few, many), or a class if it is expanded.

TRBV12-5	-	TRBJ2-3	-	TGTGCTAGTGGTTCTGGCGTCCCCCGAGACTTTTGCACAGATACGCAGTATTTT	CASGSGVPRDFCTDTQYF
TRBV5-6	TRBD1	TRBJ1-4	-	TGTGCCAGCAGCCGACAGGGAGCTAATGAAAAACTGTTTTTT	CASSRQGANEKLFF
TRBV12-5	TRBD1	TRBJ2-7	-	TGTGCTAGTGACGGACAGGGGCCCTACGAGCAGTACTTC	CASDGQGPYEQYF
TRBV19	-	TRBJ1-3	-	TGTGCCAGTAGCCTCGGGGACACCATATATTTT	CASSLGDTIYF
TRBV6-4	TRBD2	TRBJ2-1	-	TGTGCCAGCAGTGACTCTGGGCGGGGGAACAACAATGAGCAGTTCTTC	CASSDSGRGNNNEQFF
TRBV19	-	TRBJ2-3	once	TGTGCCAGTAGTGTGGAGGGAGCCGATACGCAGTATTTT	CASSVEGADTQYF
TRBV6-4	TRBD2	TRBJ2-1	-	TGTGCCAGCAGTGACTCGACTAGCGGGGGGGCTGAGCAGTTCTTC	CASSDSTSGGAEQFF
TRBV5-1	TRBD1	TRBJ1-1	-	TGCGCCAGCAGGGATGACGGACAGGGAGGAACTGAAGCTTTCTTT	CASRDDGQGGTEAFF
TRBV4-2	-	TRBJ1-2	-	TGTGCCAGCAGTCCCTGGGCGGGGGACGGCTACACCTTC	CASSPWAGDGYTF
TRBV13	-	TRBJ2-3	-	TGTGCCAGCAGCAAACGCGCGGGCACAGATACGCAGTATTTT	CASSKRAGTDTQYF
TRBV5-4	TRBD2	TRBJ2-7	-	TGTGCCAGCAGCGAGACTAGCGGGGGCCGTTACGAGCAGTACTTC	CASSETSGGRYEQYF
TRBV5-1	TRBD1	TRBJ1-6	-	TGCGCCAGCAGCCCGACCATGGCAGGGGGAAATTCACCCCTCCACTTT	CASSPTMAGGNSPLHF